The text below deals with one TCR beta chain. This clonotype was counted ten times or more. Its binding antigen is unknown. No quality values exist for individual bases; no much larger clone is one base distant. The data stem from a study of identical twins (dated by TCRdb to about 2016). Concerning the study at large: To test whether fetal clonotypes persist, the study used deep sequencing on TCR alpha and beta repertoires from monozygotic twins, unrelated adults of various ages, and cord blood. To rule out contamination, the twin experiments were replicated at different times with different library preparation protocols. Overall results and qualifications from the work: Out-of-frame TCR alpha sequences shared between twins showed an excess of low generation-probability sequences compared with coincidental sharing between unrelated individuals. Invariant T cells such as MAIT and iNKT could partly confound zero-insertion analyses, though diverse VJ usage argued against this for most clonotypes. Because the same donors could not be followed over many years, the conclusions depended on cross-sectional statistical analysis. In monozygotic twins, out-of-frame TCR alpha sharing was systematically underestimated by recombination models, although the models agreed with sharing between unrelated individuals. In beta out-of-frame sequences, excess twin sharing was weaker, because having fewer shared sequences lowered the signal-to-noise ratio. Abundant cord blood beta clonotypes had fewer insertions, young adult naive repertoires showed a similar but weaker trend, and memory repertoires showed no such trend.

Every donor was a healthy Caucasian. The twin cohort consisted of three pairs of female monozygotic twins, all aged about 18 to 29 years. Positive isolation kits from Invitrogen were used to isolate the CD4+ and CD8+ T cell populations. The library was prepared using 5' RACE. Instrument used: Illumina HiSeq 2000. A universal primer binding site was added through template switching, and the final cDNA carried a unique molecular identifier so that TCR cDNA molecules could be counted accurately. Specific primers in the conserved constant-segment region were used to synthesize first-strand cDNA for TCR alpha and beta chains. Each cDNA library was double barcoded, with a SMART-Mk sample barcode plus Illumina barcodes, to control for contamination. TruSeq adapter sequences and Illumina sample barcodes were added in two successive PCR steps. TCR alpha and beta cDNA libraries were sequenced on the Illumina HiSeq platform with custom primers. In the original analysis: MiGEC was used to process raw reads and extract unique molecular identifiers, and MiXCR was used to find CDR3 positions. For each individual, recombination models were inferred using an EM algorithm with the repgenHMM and IGoR tools. The tcR package in R was used for shared clonotype analysis, with sharing normalized by the product of cloneset sizes. To study raw recombination free of thymic and clonal selection effects, out-of-frame nonproductive sequences were analyzed. Using fastp trimming at Q25 and MiXCR clonotype assembly, TCRdb reanalyzed the public sequencing data and kept in-frame beta chains. Rows merge per CDR3 protein into single entries with the most common DNA and genes. The V and J calls come from TCRdb's annotation, not from the publication. A total of 500,000 or so distinct CDR3 sequences appear in this sample, approximately 15% of them only once. Of the sample, about 1% falls within the top ten clones.

The same data also contributed to another study, on yellow fever vaccine responses in identical twins. As the second publication notes: According to the authors, in identical twins the way T cells responded to vaccination appeared partly convergent and partly personalized. Focusing on identical twins, the study followed the T cell clones that responded to the vaccine, and did so with precision.

This TCR derives from a woman aged 18-29 years in good health. Sequenced input: CD4+ T cells sorted from blood.

The sequenced DNA: TGTGCCAGCAGCGCCGATTCAGGGGTGAACACTGAAGCTTTCTTT. It translates as CASSADSGVNTEAFF. The rearranged chain carries TRBV7-2 and TRBJ1-1, and the D gene may be TRBD1, 6 bases matching. CDR1 and CDR2, looked up from the germline V gene, are SGHTA and FQGNSA. The CDR3, cysteine through phenylalanine, is 15 amino acids long. The kept DNA is CDR3 alone, 45 bases in frame from the first base. The germline ends are 13 bases apart after V is trimmed by 5 bases and J by 0 bases.